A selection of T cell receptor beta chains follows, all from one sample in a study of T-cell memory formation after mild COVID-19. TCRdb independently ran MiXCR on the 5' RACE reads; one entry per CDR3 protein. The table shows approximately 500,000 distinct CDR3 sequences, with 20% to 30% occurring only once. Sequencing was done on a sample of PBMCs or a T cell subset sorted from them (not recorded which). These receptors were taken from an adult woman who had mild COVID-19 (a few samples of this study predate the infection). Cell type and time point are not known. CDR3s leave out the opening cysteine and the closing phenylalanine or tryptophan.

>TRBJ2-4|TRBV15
ATSTIRGTKNIQY
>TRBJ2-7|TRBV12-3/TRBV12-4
ASRVLAGVEQY
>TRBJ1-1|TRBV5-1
ASRFSSSMNTEAF
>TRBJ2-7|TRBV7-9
ASSYPNEQY
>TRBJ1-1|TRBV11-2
ASSPAARLGAF
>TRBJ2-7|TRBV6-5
ASSRQKPYEQY
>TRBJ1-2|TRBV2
ASSGKVGGYGYT
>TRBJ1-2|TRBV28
ASSPASTRGYT
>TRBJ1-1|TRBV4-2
ASSQESGGLNTEAF
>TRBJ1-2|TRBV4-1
ASSEDLGNGGYT
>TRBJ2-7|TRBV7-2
ASSPGGIGEQY